A selection of T cell receptor beta chains follows, all from one sample in a study of blood T cell repertoires in COVID-19. The method was immunoSEQ multiplex PCR; TCRdb's version includes in-frame clones alone and lacks a portion of them. This sample has over 40,000 clones, with more than 80% found just once. The material sequenced was peripheral blood. The receptors stem from a man aged 65 to 79 with active COVID-19. CDR3s include the opening cysteine and the closing phenylalanine or tryptophan. Fields, in order: D gene, CDR3 length, J gene, V gene, clone size, CDR3 DNA, CDR3 protein. The D gene is left open where the match is weak. Clone size is not always given. Where it is, it says once, few, many or a class for expanded clones.

D gene: TRBD2
CDR3 length: 16
J gene: TRBJ2-3
V gene: TRBV3-1/TRBV3-2
clone size: -
CDR3 DNA: TGTGCCAGCAGCCAGGCAGCGGGGGGGCTAGCAGATACGCAGTATTTT
CDR3 protein: CASSQAAGGLADTQYF

D gene: TRBD2
CDR3 length: 15
J gene: TRBJ2-1
V gene: TRBV7-3
clone size: once
CDR3 DNA: TGTGCCAGCAGCCCCCTAGCGGGGGGGCGCCATGAGCAGTTCTTC
CDR3 protein: CASSPLAGGRHEQFF

D gene: -
CDR3 length: 14
J gene: TRBJ2-1
V gene: TRBV15
clone size: -
CDR3 DNA: TGTGCCACCAGCAGAGATCTGACAGACAATGAGCAGTTCTTC
CDR3 protein: CATSRDLTDNEQFF

D gene: TRBD1
CDR3 length: 15
J gene: TRBJ2-3
V gene: TRBV9
clone size: -
CDR3 DNA: TGTGCCAGCAGCTTACAGGGGGCAATCACAGATACGCAGTATTTT
CDR3 protein: CASSLQGAITDTQYF

D gene: TRBD2
CDR3 length: 15
J gene: TRBJ2-1
V gene: TRBV3-1/TRBV3-2
clone size: -
CDR3 DNA: TGTGCCAGCAGCCAATTAGCTAGCGGGGCAAATGAGCAGTTCTTC
CDR3 protein: CASSQLASGANEQFF

D gene: TRBD1
CDR3 length: 14
J gene: TRBJ1-6
V gene: TRBV7-2
clone size: -
CDR3 DNA: TGTGCCAGCAGCCAGTCGGGGGACAGGGTCCCCCTCCACTTT
CDR3 protein: CASSQSGDRVPLHF

D gene: TRBD1
CDR3 length: 17
J gene: TRBJ1-4
V gene: TRBV10-3
clone size: -
CDR3 DNA: TGTGCCAGCTCAGGGACAGGGGGCCGCTCAACTAATGAAAAACTGTTTTTT
CDR3 protein: CASSGTGGRSTNEKLFF

D gene: TRBD1
CDR3 length: 13
J gene: TRBJ1-3
V gene: TRBV19
clone size: -
CDR3 DNA: TGTGCCAGTAACCGGGACAGGGAAAGCACCATATATTTT
CDR3 protein: CASNRDRESTIYF

D gene: -
CDR3 length: 16
J gene: TRBJ2-2
V gene: TRBV6-2/TRBV6-3
clone size: few
CDR3 DNA: TGTGCCAGCAGTTCAAGGAGGACAGTGAACACCGGGGAGCTGTTTTTT
CDR3 protein: CASSSRRTVNTGELFF

D gene: TRBD1
CDR3 length: 15
J gene: TRBJ1-4
V gene: TRBV6-2/TRBV6-3
clone size: -
CDR3 DNA: TGTGCCAGCAGTTCCGGACAGGGGGGGAATGAAAAACTGTTTTTT
CDR3 protein: CASSSGQGGNEKLFF

D gene: TRBD2
CDR3 length: 12
J gene: TRBJ2-7
V gene: TRBV28
clone size: -
CDR3 DNA: TGTGCCAGCAGTTTATCGGCTAGCGGGGTGAACTTC
CDR3 protein: CASSLSASGVNF

D gene: -
CDR3 length: 13
J gene: TRBJ1-6
V gene: TRBV19
clone size: -
CDR3 DNA: TGTGCCAGTAGTACGGAGGGCGTCTCACCCCTCCACTTT
CDR3 protein: CASSTEGVSPLHF

D gene: -
CDR3 length: 16
J gene: TRBJ2-3
V gene: TRBV4-3
clone size: -
CDR3 DNA: TGCGCCAGCAGCCAAGATGGGTCAGGGGTTTTAGATACGCAGTATTTT
CDR3 protein: CASSQDGSGVLDTQYF

D gene: -
CDR3 length: 12
J gene: TRBJ1-1
V gene: TRBV25-1
clone size: -
CDR3 DNA: TGTGCCAGCAGTGAACGGCAGGGAGAAGCTTTCTTT
CDR3 protein: CASSERQGEAFF

D gene: TRBD1
CDR3 length: 13
J gene: TRBJ1-2
V gene: TRBV12-3/TRBV12-4
clone size: -
CDR3 DNA: TGTGCCAGCAGTTCGGGACAGGGCTATGGCTACACCTTC
CDR3 protein: CASSSGQGYGYTF

D gene: -
CDR3 length: 12
J gene: TRBJ2-7
V gene: TRBV10-1
clone size: -
CDR3 DNA: TGCGCCAGCAGTGAGTACAGCTACGAGCAGTACTTC
CDR3 protein: CASSEYSYEQYF

D gene: -
CDR3 length: 14
J gene: TRBJ2-3
V gene: TRBV19
clone size: -
CDR3 DNA: TGTGCCAGTAGTATTGCTACTACCGCAGATACGCAGTATTTT
CDR3 protein: CASSIATTADTQYF

D gene: TRBD1
CDR3 length: 19
J gene: TRBJ2-6
V gene: TRBV29-1
clone size: -
CDR3 DNA: TGCAGCGTTGCTTCCCGGGACAGGGGGACCAGCTCTGGGGCCAACGTCCTGACTTTC
CDR3 protein: CSVASRDRGTSSGANVLTF

D gene: -
CDR3 length: 14
J gene: TRBJ2-5
V gene: TRBV7-2
clone size: -
CDR3 DNA: TGTGCCAGCAGCGTATTGGGGGGTCGGGAGACCCAGTACTTC
CDR3 protein: CASSVLGGRETQYF

D gene: -
CDR3 length: 18
J gene: TRBJ1-2
V gene: TRBV19
clone size: -
CDR3 DNA: TGTGCCAGTAGTATTTCTTGGCAGACTACAACCTTTCGCTATGGCTACACCTTC
CDR3 protein: CASSISWQTTTFRYGYTF

D gene: TRBD1
CDR3 length: 15
J gene: TRBJ1-3
V gene: TRBV7-2
clone size: -
CDR3 DNA: TGTGCCAGCAGCTTACAGGGGGCTGGAGGAAACACCATATATTTT
CDR3 protein: CASSLQGAGGNTIYF

D gene: TRBD1
CDR3 length: 15
J gene: TRBJ2-7
V gene: TRBV27
clone size: -
CDR3 DNA: TGTGCCAGCAGTTTAGGGGGACAGCCCTCCTACGAGCAGTACTTC
CDR3 protein: CASSLGGQPSYEQYF

D gene: -
CDR3 length: 14
J gene: TRBJ1-4
V gene: TRBV28
clone size: -
CDR3 DNA: TGTGCCACCAGCATAGGGGCTACAGGGAAAAAACTGTTTTTT
CDR3 protein: CATSIGATGKKLFF

D gene: -
CDR3 length: 15
J gene: TRBJ1-2
V gene: TRBV6-6
clone size: -
CDR3 DNA: TGTGCCAGCAGTTACGGGACACTTCAAAACTATGGCTACACCTTC
CDR3 protein: CASSYGTLQNYGYTF

D gene: -
CDR3 length: 13
J gene: TRBJ1-2
V gene: TRBV6-4
clone size: -
CDR3 DNA: TGTGCCAACGGGGAGCTGGGTAACTATGGCTACACCTTC
CDR3 protein: CANGELGNYGYTF

D gene: -
CDR3 length: 15
J gene: TRBJ1-4
V gene: TRBV5-1
clone size: -
CDR3 DNA: TGCGCCAGCAGCTTGCAGGGGATCGTTGCTGAAAAACTGTTTTTT
CDR3 protein: CASSLQGIVAEKLFF

D gene: TRBD2
CDR3 length: 14
J gene: TRBJ2-1
V gene: TRBV19
clone size: -
CDR3 DNA: TGTGCCACCACAGGGGCTAGCGGGGGGAATGAGCAGTTCTTC
CDR3 protein: CATTGASGGNEQFF

D gene: -
CDR3 length: 13
J gene: TRBJ2-3
V gene: TRBV11-1
clone size: -
CDR3 DNA: TGTGCCAGCACCCGCAGGGTCGGGGATACGCAGTATTTT
CDR3 protein: CASTRRVGDTQYF

D gene: -
CDR3 length: 16
J gene: TRBJ1-2
V gene: TRBV4-3
clone size: -
CDR3 DNA: TGCGCCAGCAGCCAAGGTATAGCTATAGCTAACTATGGCTACACCTTC
CDR3 protein: CASSQGIAIANYGYTF

D gene: TRBD1
CDR3 length: 12
J gene: TRBJ2-5
V gene: TRBV29-1
clone size: -
CDR3 DNA: TGCAGCTCGGACAGGATAGGAGAGACCCAGTACTTC
CDR3 protein: CSSDRIGETQYF

D gene: TRBD1
CDR3 length: 14
J gene: TRBJ1-5
V gene: TRBV9
clone size: -
CDR3 DNA: TGTGCCAGCAGCGGCGGACAGGTCAATCAGCCCCAGCATTTT
CDR3 protein: CASSGGQVNQPQHF

D gene: -
CDR3 length: 14
J gene: TRBJ1-5
V gene: TRBV27
clone size: few
CDR3 DNA: TGTGCCAGCAGTTTATTGTCTACCAATCAGCCCCAGCATTTT
CDR3 protein: CASSLLSTNQPQHF

D gene: -
CDR3 length: 12
J gene: TRBJ2-3
V gene: TRBV29-1
clone size: -
CDR3 DNA: TGCAGCGGGGAGACAGGTTCAGATACGCAGTATTTT
CDR3 protein: CSGETGSDTQYF

D gene: -
CDR3 length: 14
J gene: TRBJ1-5
V gene: TRBV7-9
clone size: few
CDR3 DNA: TGTGCCAGCAGCCGGGACATTAGCAATCAGCCCCAGCATTTT
CDR3 protein: CASSRDISNQPQHF

D gene: -
CDR3 length: 18
J gene: TRBJ1-6
V gene: TRBV18
clone size: once
CDR3 DNA: TGTGCCAGCTCTCCTTCTGGGGGCAGGGCAGAGAATAATTCACCCCTCCACTTT
CDR3 protein: CASSPSGGRAENNSPLHF

D gene: -
CDR3 length: 14
J gene: TRBJ1-5
V gene: TRBV6-6
clone size: -
CDR3 DNA: TGTGCCACCACCCTAGGGGATAGCAATCAGCCCCAGCATTTT
CDR3 protein: CATTLGDSNQPQHF

D gene: -
CDR3 length: 12
J gene: TRBJ1-1
V gene: TRBV6-6
clone size: -
CDR3 DNA: TGTGCCAGCAGTCCCGGGTGGAGGGAGGCTTTCTTT
CDR3 protein: CASSPGWREAFF

D gene: -
CDR3 length: 12
J gene: TRBJ2-1
V gene: TRBV7-3
clone size: -
CDR3 DNA: TGTGCCAGCAGCTTAGGGCTAAATGAGCAGTTCTTC
CDR3 protein: CASSLGLNEQFF

D gene: -
CDR3 length: 15
J gene: TRBJ1-6
V gene: TRBV7-2
clone size: -
CDR3 DNA: TGTGCCAGCAGCTTAGAGGGGGGGCATAATTCACCCCTCCACTTT
CDR3 protein: CASSLEGGHNSPLHF

D gene: -
CDR3 length: 12
J gene: TRBJ2-5
V gene: TRBV5-1
clone size: -
CDR3 DNA: TGCGCCAGCAGCTTGGCCGGGGAGACCCAGTACTTC
CDR3 protein: CASSLAGETQYF

D gene: -
CDR3 length: 16
J gene: TRBJ1-4
V gene: TRBV3-1/TRBV3-2
clone size: -
CDR3 DNA: TGTGCCAGCAGCCAAGCGAAAGCTGCTACTAATGAAAAACTGTTTTTT
CDR3 protein: CASSQAKAATNEKLFF

D gene: TRBD1
CDR3 length: 17
J gene: TRBJ1-4
V gene: TRBV4-1
clone size: -
CDR3 DNA: TGCGCCAGCAGCCAAGACCCGAGGGACAGGGGGCAAGAAAAACTGTTTTTT
CDR3 protein: CASSQDPRDRGQEKLFF

D gene: TRBD1
CDR3 length: 14
J gene: TRBJ2-1
V gene: TRBV24-1
clone size: -
CDR3 DNA: TGTGCCATCAGTATGACAGGGTTGGGAAATGAGCAGTTCTTC
CDR3 protein: CAISMTGLGNEQFF

D gene: TRBD1
CDR3 length: 16
J gene: TRBJ2-2
V gene: TRBV7-6
clone size: -
CDR3 DNA: TGTGCCAGCAGCCCGGGACAGGGTCCATTCACCGGGGAGCTGTTTTTT
CDR3 protein: CASSPGQGPFTGELFF

D gene: TRBD1
CDR3 length: 15
J gene: TRBJ1-2
V gene: TRBV28
clone size: -
CDR3 DNA: TGTGCCAGCAGTTCGTATGGACAGGGGAACTATGGCTACACCTTC
CDR3 protein: CASSSYGQGNYGYTF

D gene: TRBD1
CDR3 length: 15
J gene: TRBJ1-2
V gene: TRBV28
clone size: -
CDR3 DNA: TGTGCCAGCAGTAGAATTACAGGGGGCGCCGATGGCTACACCTTC
CDR3 protein: CASSRITGGADGYTF

D gene: -
CDR3 length: 14
J gene: TRBJ2-2
V gene: TRBV11-2
clone size: -
CDR3 DNA: TGTGCCAGCCGCCGCCAGGGGGGATTCGGGGAGCTGTTTTTT
CDR3 protein: CASRRQGGFGELFF

D gene: TRBD1
CDR3 length: 15
J gene: TRBJ1-2
V gene: TRBV3-1/TRBV3-2
clone size: -
CDR3 DNA: TGTGCCAGCAGCCAGCTGGACAGGGGAAACTATGGCTACACCTTC
CDR3 protein: CASSQLDRGNYGYTF

D gene: -
CDR3 length: 16
J gene: TRBJ2-7
V gene: TRBV28
clone size: once
CDR3 DNA: TGTGCCAGCAGTTTATTGGGTGAGCAGGGGTCCCACGAGCAGTACTTC
CDR3 protein: CASSLLGEQGSHEQYF

D gene: TRBD1
CDR3 length: 15
J gene: TRBJ1-2
V gene: TRBV28
clone size: -
CDR3 DNA: TGTGCCAGCAGTTCCGGGACAGGGGTTTACTATGGCTACACCTTC
CDR3 protein: CASSSGTGVYYGYTF

D gene: TRBD2
CDR3 length: 14
J gene: TRBJ2-7
V gene: TRBV2
clone size: -
CDR3 DNA: TGTGCCAGCGGGGGACTAGCGGTGATCTACGAGCAGTACTTC
CDR3 protein: CASGGLAVIYEQYF

D gene: -
CDR3 length: 14
J gene: TRBJ2-7
V gene: TRBV11-1
clone size: -
CDR3 DNA: TGTGCCAGCAGCTTATCTTACAACTCCTACGAGCAGTACTTC
CDR3 protein: CASSLSYNSYEQYF

D gene: TRBD1
CDR3 length: 14
J gene: TRBJ2-7
V gene: TRBV7-9
clone size: -
CDR3 DNA: TGTGCCAGCAGAGTGGGACAGGGTTCACCCGAGCAGTACTTC
CDR3 protein: CASRVGQGSPEQYF